The TCR beta chain under discussion was sequenced for a study of breast tumors, draining lymph nodes, adjacent tissues. CDR3 size: 16 residues. The germline V gene encodes CDR1 SGDLS and CDR2 YYNGEE. J gave up 0 bases and V 0 bases, and 1 base lay outside the gene matches. Using its own MiXCR run on the multiplex PCR reads, TCRdb lists one record per CDR3 protein. In the table there are 15,000 to 20,000 distinct CDR3 sequences, 60% to 70% of which are singletons. The sequence was collected from a female donor with breast cancer. Some clones in this sample may be carry-over from other donors' samples. This rearrangement joins TRBV9 to TRBJ2-1, with 9 bases matching TRBD2. The sample taken for sequencing was tumor-adjacent breast tissue. The CDR3 loop is CASSVGLAVSYNEQFF. Written as DNA, the CDR3 is TGTGCCAGCAGCGTAGGACTAGCGGTCTCCTACAATGAGCAGTTCTTC.